The entry below describes one TCR beta chain. Its cognate antigen has yet to be identified. Base qualities are not provided; no much larger clone lies one nucleotide away. Including cysteine and phenylalanine, the CDR3 has 13 amino acids. CDR3 DNA is the only sequence kept; it has 39 bases, read in frame from the first base. Per the germline V gene (reference sequence), DFQATT is the CDR1 and SNEGSKA is the CDR2. The trim is 1 base for V and 7 bases for J, with a gap of 14 bases between the germline ends. This entry comes from a study of vaccination and CD4 T cells after COVID-19 (dated by TCRdb to the early 2020s). A note on the overall study: Every convalescent patient had a positive nasal swab PCR test for SARS-CoV-2, with mild disease in roughly nine patients and severe disease in one. The spike-specific CD4+ TCR repertoire was compared before and after mRNA vaccination in around ten COVID-19 convalescent patients and 4 infection-naive healthy vaccine recipients. Participants got two doses of the Pfizer-BioNTech BNT162b2 vaccine (n=8) or two doses of the Moderna mRNA-1273 vaccine (n=2). For stimulating the cultures, overlapping spike peptide pools were used, derived from SARS-CoV-2 as well as from the common cold coronaviruses HCoV-NL63, HCoV-OC43 and HCoV-229E. Control cultures received a CEFX viral epitope pool as the positive control, an HIV-1 Nef peptide pool as the negative control, or no peptide. The convalescent cohort included six males and four females, with two Hispanic individuals, seven Caucasians, two Asians and one multiracial person. The time from the second vaccine dose to post-vaccine blood sampling had a median of roughly 79 days and ranged from about 14 to 250 days. Post-COVID blood samples were collected from convalescent patients a median of approximately 93 days after diagnosis, with a range of about 35 to 180 days. What the work shows at the level of the full study, not this receptor alone: Only a relatively small number of convalescent patients were included in the study, and early timepoints following natural infection were not analyzed. An increase in the median number of SARS-CoV-2-reactive clonotypes from 21 after infection to 35 to 40 after vaccination was observed, but the change was not found to be significant. In convalescent patients, a median roughly 88% of post-vaccine SARS-CoV-2-reactive clones were detected only after vaccination, suggesting vaccine-specific priming. Nearly all vaccine-specific clones in convalescent patients (304 of 307) were mono-reactive for SARS-CoV-2 spike rather than cross-reactive with common cold coronaviruses.

What the treatment or condition label conveys for this sample: approximately 9-day PBMC culture with coronavirus spike peptide pools or control peptides (ViraFEST assay). The study used the ViraFEST assay, which expanded antigen-specific T cells with peptide pools and then identified expanded clonotypes by TCR sequencing. The convalescent patients' positive SARS-CoV-2 PCR tests fell between March and December 2020, which was before the Alpha, Beta and Delta variants emerged in the United States. About 1.8 million PBMCs per well were cultured in IMDM with 5% human AB serum and 8 to 10 IU/ml IL-2, plus 10 ug/ml peptide pools. On days 3 and 7, half of the culture medium was replaced with fresh IL-2-containing medium. After roughly nine days of culture, CD4+ T cells were isolated by negative selection using the EasySep CD4+ T cell isolation kit. Ficoll-Paque Plus gradient centrifugation was used to isolate PBMCs from whole blood, and the isolated PBMCs were then either used fresh or cryopreserved at -140C. Each culture condition was generally run in triplicate wells.

Library preparation used PCR. At the Johns Hopkins FTIC core, DNA from the cultured CD4+ T cells underwent TCR sequencing with the Oncomine TCR Beta short-read assay. The QIAamp micro DNA kit was used to extract genomic DNA from the cultured CD4+ T cells. Oncomine TCR Beta libraries made from cultured CD4+ T cells were pooled using unique dual indexes and sequenced on an Illumina iSeq 100. In the paper's pipeline: Non-productive sequences were filtered out, and CDR3s that did not start with C, did not end with F or W, or were shorter than 7 amino acids were discarded. The MANAFEST web application was used to identify antigen-specific clonotypes by comparing peptide-stimulated wells against reference wells and other culture wells. An FDR below 0.05, an odds ratio above 5, and a productive frequency above 0.1% in at least two of three replicate wells were required for clones to be considered positive. A clonotype was classed as cross-reactive if the clonotype showed significant expansion both in SARS-CoV-2 spike wells and in at least one common cold coronavirus spike condition. Similarity between CDR3 sequences was evaluated in R version 3.6.1 using Levenshtein distances (stringdist) and unrooted phylogenetic trees (ape). The public reads were reanalyzed by TCRdb: fastp trimming at Q25, MiXCR alignment, in-frame beta chains only. Rows are combined by CDR3 protein, so each entry shows the most common genes and DNA. The V and J calls shown here were made by TCRdb, not taken from the authors' results. Across this sample there are more than 20,000 distinct CDR3 sequences, with around 70% seen only once. The ten largest account for around 8.9% of the sample.

The sequence was collected from a human donor who had recovered from COVID-19. The chain joins TRBV20-1 to TRBJ2-7, and perhaps TRBD1 as D gene, on 6 matching bases. The sample consisted of CD4+ T cells from blood, cultured in vitro. The CDR3 protein is CSARVPTGMEQYF. The DNA sequence follows: TGCAGTGCTAGAGTTCCGACAGGAATGGAGCAGTACTTC.